The T cell receptor beta chain under discussion was sequenced for a study of cytomegalovirus exposure and HLA in healthy donors. A multiplex PCR was run with 60 Vbeta primers and 13 Jbeta primers. TCRdb's table, derived via immunoSEQ multiplex PCR, lists solely in-frame clones and lacks some. Of 69,000 or so clones listed, approximately 80% are singletons. This clone came up once. This same CDR3 is encoded by further DNA sequences in the sample. The sample comprised PBMCs. The source of this sequence is a man between 18 and 29 years old in good health and CMV-seronegative.

CDR3 amino acids: CASSRTSGGYNEQFF. DNA of the CDR3: TGCGCCAGCAGCAGAACTAGCGGGGGCTACAATGAGCAGTTCTTC. V and J are TRBV5-1 and TRBJ2-1; 11 positions match TRBD2. CDR1 and CDR2 (germline): SGHRS, YFSETQ. The trim removed 4 bases at V and 3 bases at J, leaving 3 bases unmatched. The CDR3 is made up of 15 amino acids.